Presented here are 26 T cell receptor beta chains from one specimen sequenced in a study of blood T cell repertoires in COVID-19. TCRdb's copy holds only in-frame clones and misses some; the assay was immunoSEQ multiplex PCR. The table has approximately 230,000 clones, 88% seen once; the top ten hold roughly 6%. Material for sequencing was peripheral blood. The receptors were gathered from a woman between 25 and 40 years old with COVID-19, enrolled during active disease.

The rearrangement links TRBV6-2 or TRBV6-3 to TRBJ2-3; weak D call: TRBD2 (6 bases). CDR3 size: 17 residues. Germline V gene sequence: CDR1 MNHEY, CDR2 SVGEGT. Deletions cut 3 bases from V and 0 bases from J, with 16 bases between. The CDR3 DNA reads TGTGCCAGCAGTTATACGACCACCCTAGCGAGCACAGATACGCAGTATTTT. Amino acid sequence: CASSYTTTLASTDTQYF.

CDR3 protein: CATSRGGREGGNTIYF. The CDR3 DNA is TGTGCCACCAGCAGAGGCGGCAGGGAAGGAGGAAACACCATATATTTT. The genes are TRBV15 and TRBJ1-3; possibly TRBD1 for D (5 bases). Between the trimmed V and J ends, which lost 1 base and 4 bases, there was a span of 14 bases. The CDR3 consists of 16 residues. Germline V lookup: CDR1 LNHNV, CDR2 YYDKDF (reference sequence).

This chain connects TRBV7-8 to TRBJ2-7, with 7 nucleotides matching TRBD1. Trimming removed 0 bases from V and 0 bases from J; junction bases left unmatched: 2. CDR1 SGHVS and CDR2 FQNEAQ come from the germline V gene. CDR3 length: 15 amino acids. The CDR3 loop is CASSLAGDSSYEQYV. The DNA for the CDR3 is TGTGCCAGCAGCTTAGCGGGGGACAGCTCCTACGAGCAGTACGTC.

The rearrangement joins TRBV28 to TRBJ1-2; 11 bases line up with TRBD1. This CDR3 has 16 residues. The germline V gene has CDR1 MDHEN and CDR2 SYDVKM. The V gene end was trimmed by 6 bases and the J gene end by 4 bases; junction bases not matched to a gene: 10. DNA of the CDR3: TGTGCCAGCAGGACGGGACAGGGGGATTTTAGCTATGGCTACACCTTC. Amino acids: CASRTGQGDFSYGYTF.

The chain has TRBV2 and TRBJ1-5; 7 bases are a match to TRBD1. This CDR3 contains 13 residues. The V segment lost 8 bases and the J segment 5 bases; nucleotides outside the gene matches: 6. Germline V gene sequence: CDR1 SNHLY, CDR2 FYNNEI. In DNA, the CDR3 is TGTGCCAGCTACAGGGGCCCGTATCAGCCCCAGCATTTT. It is translated as CASYRGPYQPQHF.

The chain couples TRBV3-1 (or the pseudogene TRBV3-2) to TRBJ1-6; 11 bases agree with TRBD1. This CDR3 region has 16 residues. Losses at the gene ends were 6 bases for V and 7 bases for J; bases not matched to a gene: 8. Germline V CDR1 and CDR2: LGHDT, YNNKEL (reference sequence). CDR3 sequence reads: CASSPRDRGNNSPLHF. CDR3 bases: TGTGCCAGCAGTCCCCGGGACAGGGGGAACAATTCACCCCTCCACTTT.

This chain links TRBV5-1 with TRBJ2-6; 8 bases match TRBD1. This CDR3 contains 17 residues. Germline-derived CDR1 and CDR2 are SGHRS and YFSETQ. Trimming removed 0 bases from V and 0 bases from J; junction bases left unmatched: 2. The CDR3 DNA reads as TGCGCCAGCAGCTTGGCACAGGGGGACTCTGGGGCCAACGTCCTGACTTTC. As protein: CASSLAQGDSGANVLTF.

The V call is TRBV19, the J call TRBJ1-1, with 7 bases matching TRBD1. J lost 5 bases, V lost 9 bases, and 3 bases had no gene match. Germline-derived CDR1 and CDR2 are LNHDA and SQIVND (reference sequence). The CDR3 consists of 11 residues. The CDR3 DNA sequence: TGTGCCAGCCTCAGGGGGACTGAAGCTTTCTTT. This sequence encodes CASLRGTEAFF.

The V call is TRBV6-2 or TRBV6-3, the J call TRBJ1-5; D may be TRBD1 (6 bases). Trimming left V 5 bases short and J 6 bases short, with 20 bases between. Germline loops: CDR1 MNHEY, CDR2 SVGEGT. This CDR3 is built from 16 residues. CDR3 sequence: CASSDLAGARAQPQHF. CDR3 DNA: TGTGCCAGCAGTGACCTGGCGGGGGCGCGGGCTCAGCCCCAGCATTTT.

The chain carries TRBV9 and TRBJ2-1; TRBD2 matches 13 bases. This CDR3 has 16 amino acids. Germline V gene data show CDR1 as SGDLS and CDR2 as YYNGEE. The junction had 9 bases not matched to a gene; V was cut back by 7 bases and J by 5 bases. The DNA for the CDR3 is TGTGCCAGCCGATCGGGACTAGCGGGACGTAACAATGAGCAGTTCTTC. This codes for CASRSGLAGRNNEQFF.

The chain is built from TRBV4-3 and TRBJ2-3; TRBD1 is a possible D gene (6 bases). The CDR3 is 15 amino acids. From germline, CDR1 is LGHNA and CDR2 YSLEER. The V gene lost 5 bases and the J gene lost 3 bases, with 15 bases spanning the gap. CDR3 in amino acids: CASSTQGRGTDTQYF. As DNA, the CDR3 is TGCGCCAGCAGCACACAGGGTAGAGGGACAGATACGCAGTATTTT.

This rearrangement joins TRBV9 to TRBJ1-5; a possible D gene is TRBD1 (5 bases). The germline V gene has CDR1 SGDLS and CDR2 YYNGEE. This CDR3 region has 15 residues. V was shortened by 1 base and J by 4 bases, with 12 bases between the two germline ends. CDR3 sequence reads: CASSVNGGKNQPQHF. The CDR3 DNA reads TGTGCCAGCAGCGTAAACGGGGGAAAGAATCAGCCCCAGCATTTT. The full variable domain, in which reference TRBV9 and TRBJ1-5 provide the parts outside the CDR3, is DSGVTQTPKHLITATGQRVTLRCSPRSGDLSVYWYQQSLDQGLQFLIQYYNGEERAKGNILERFSAQQFPDLHSELNLSSLELGDSALYFCASSVNGGKNQPQHFGDGTRLSIL.

A note on this clone: The CDR3 carries no conserved terminal phenylalanine or tryptophan, so it likely arises from a read error. The DNA is omitted, as the CDR3 cannot be located on it reliably, and the CDR3 follows TCRdb's listing. This chain connects TRBV3-1 (or the pseudogene TRBV3-2) to TRBJ1-2; no check of the table's D call, TRBD1, against the DNA was made. The CDR3 has 11 residues if both end residues are counted. Germline CDR1 reads LGHDT; CDR2 reads YNNKEL (reference sequence). The CDR3 here is CASSQGQGLTV.

The chain links TRBV9 to TRBJ1-4; D unclear. The germline V and J ends were trimmed by 1 base and 0 bases, with 7 bases remaining between them. The CDR3 has 15 residues. The germline V gene encodes CDR1 SGDLS and CDR2 YYNGEE. The CDR3 sequence: CASSVSTATNEKLFF. The DNA of the CDR3 is TGTGCCAGCAGCGTATCCACAGCAACTAATGAAAAACTGTTTTTT.

J is TRBJ2-7 and V is TRBV11-3; the D gene is possibly TRBD2 (6 bases). The CDR3 covers 13 residues. Germline V CDR1 and CDR2: SGHNT, YENEEA. Trimming stripped 5 bases from V and 3 bases from J, with 11 bases between. DNA for the CDR3: TGTGCCAGCAGCCCCGGCGGGAACTACGAGCAGTACGTC. This encodes CASSPGGNYEQYV.

The rearrangement uses TRBV11-3 and TRBJ2-3; maybe TRBD1 (7 bases). Trimming removed 0 bases at V and 3 bases at J, with 13 bases between. CDR3 size: 16 residues. Germline V gives CDR1 SGHNT, CDR2 YENEEA. The DNA of the CDR3 is TGTGCCAGCAGCTTAGATCGCGGGACAGCTACAGATACGCAGTATTTT. It encodes CASSLDRGTATDTQYF.

This clone was seen only once. V is TRBV28 and J is TRBJ1-1; D is perhaps TRBD1 (5 bases). Germline CDR1 reads MDHEN; CDR2 reads SYDVKM. This CDR3 has 14 amino acids. With 6 bases removed from V and 4 bases from J, the gap between germline ends came to 15 bases. The CDR3 nucleotides read TGTGCCAGCAGCATGCAGGGTGTAGGCACTGAAGCTTTCTTT. Protein: CASSMQGVGTEAFF.

About this clone: One end of the junction fails to match germline, which may point to a read error. This chain links TRBV10-1 with TRBJ2-3; no reliable D call. This CDR3 contains 14 residues. Germline V gene lookup returns CDR1 WNHNN and CDR2 SYGVQD (reference sequence). As DNA, the CDR3 is TGCGCCAGCAGCGAGTACCCTGGGCCAGATACGCAGTATTTT. Encoded protein: CASSEYPGPDTQYF.

This clone was picked up a small number of times. J is TRBJ1-5 and V is TRBV19, with 7 bases aligning to TRBD1. V gave up 5 bases and J gave up 4 bases; unmatched junction bases: 8. Germline CDR1 reads LNHDA; CDR2 reads SQIVND (reference sequence). The CDR3 is made up of 15 amino acids. DNA of the CDR3: TGTGCCAGTAGTTTCCTTTCGACAGGGAATCAGCCCCAGCATTTT. Protein: CASSFLSTGNQPQHF.

The chain has TRBV15 and TRBJ2-2; 8 bases agree with TRBD1. Trimming cost V 7 bases and J 4 bases; bases outside gene matches: 5. The CDR3 totals 14 residues. Germline loops: CDR1 LNHNV, CDR2 YYDKDF (reference sequence). This CDR3 reads CATKPGGSTGELFF. The CDR3 DNA sequence: TGTGCCACCAAGCCAGGGGGCAGCACCGGGGAGCTGTTTTTT.

The genes are TRBV29-1 and TRBJ2-4; TRBD2 aligns across 9 bases. CDR1 is SQVTM, CDR2 ANQGSEA, per germline. Trimming took 7 bases from V and 3 from J; bases not matched to a gene: 13. This CDR3 contains 16 residues. The CDR3 nucleotides read TGCAGCGGAGTTGGCGGGGGGGCTTTCGACAAAAACATTCAGTACTTC. Its translation is CSGVGGGAFDKNIQYF.

This chain uses TRBV7-2 with TRBJ2-7; 8 bases line up with TRBD2. Trimming at V came to 5 bases and at J to 2 bases, leaving 8 bases not matched to a gene. Per the germline V gene, CDR1 is SGHTA and CDR2 is FQGNSA. The CDR3 has 15 amino acids. The CDR3 reads CASSLSGGQPYEQYF. The CDR3 DNA sequence: TGTGCCAGCAGCCTCAGCGGGGGCCAACCCTACGAGCAGTACTTC.

The rearrangement joins TRBV19 to TRBJ1-1, with TRBD1 identical over 8 bases. After removal of 5 bases from V and 4 bases from J, the junction contained 9 bases not matched to a gene. In germline, CDR1 is LNHDA, CDR2 SQIVND (reference sequence). The CDR3 contains 15 residues. CDR3 loop: CASSPRGLEGTEAFF. The DNA for the CDR3 is TGTGCCAGTAGTCCCAGGGGGCTTGAGGGCACTGAAGCTTTCTTT. The whole variable domain, remainder taken from reference TRBV19 and TRBJ1-1, is DGGITQSPKYLFRKEGQNVTLSCEQNLNHDAMYWYRQDPGQGLRLIYYSQIVNDFQKGDIAEGYSVSREKKESFPLTVTSAQKNPTAFYLCASSPRGLEGTEAFFGQGTRLTVV.

The chain uses TRBV11-3 and TRBJ2-5, with TRBD2 matching 8 bases. Germline-derived CDR1 and CDR2 are SGHNT and YENEEA. The trim removed 5 bases at V and 5 bases at J, leaving 10 bases unmatched. The CDR3 spans 15 residues. Here the CDR3 DNA reads TGTGCCAGCAGCGCCCGCGGACTAGCTGAGGAGACCCAGTACTTC. Amino acids: CASSARGLAEETQYF.

The V call is TRBV7-2, the J call TRBJ2-5; 11 bases map to TRBD2. CDR1 and CDR2 from the germline V gene are SGHTA and FQGNSA. V was clipped by 5 bases and J by 0 bases; unmatched bases: 11. The CDR3 contains 18 residues. The CDR3 DNA reads as TGTGCCAGCAGCGCCTGGGCTAGCGGGGGGCCCAACCAAGAGACCCAGTACTTC. The encoded protein is CASSAWASGGPNQETQYF.

The chain couples TRBV19 to TRBJ2-2; TRBD2 agrees at 7 bases. The CDR3 length is 17 residues. V trimming: 3 bases; J trimming: 7 bases; junction bases outside the gene matches: 14. The germline gives CDR1 LNHDA, CDR2 SQIVND (reference sequence). For the CDR3, the DNA is TGTGCCAGTAGTATGAGTTTACGCGGGAGAGGGAGCGGGGAGCTGTTTTTT. Translating it yields CASSMSLRGRGSGELFF. Using reference TRBV19 and TRBJ2-2 for the parts outside the CDR3, the full variable domain is DGGITQSPKYLFRKEGQNVTLSCEQNLNHDAMYWYRQDPGQGLRLIYYSQIVNDFQKGDIAEGYSVSREKKESFPLTVTSAQKNPTAFYLCASSMSLRGRGSGELFFGEGSRLTVL.